These 6 T cell receptor beta chains were sequenced from one sample in a study of cytomegalovirus exposure and HLA in healthy donors. PCR employed 60 Vbeta and 13 Jbeta primers. This table comes from immunoSEQ multiplex PCR, and its TCRdb copy is limited to in-frame clones, with some not included. This sample has about 150,000 clones, with 80% to 90% found just once. The sequencing input was PBMCs. All receptors derive from a woman between 18 and 30 years old in good health and CMV-seronegative.

The chain joins TRBV6-5 to TRBJ2-7; the D gene is possibly TRBD1 (6 bases). The CDR3 length is 13 residues. Germline CDR1 and CDR2: MNHEY and SVGAGI. Trimming stripped 6 bases from V and 5 bases from J, with 14 bases between. This CDR3 reads CASRDSGWDEQYF. The CDR3 region has the DNA TGTGCCAGCAGGGACAGTGGTTGGGACGAGCAGTACTTC.

The chain links TRBV2 to TRBJ1-1; D is unresolved. V lost 5 bases to trimming and J lost 1 base, with 11 bases between them. This CDR3 contains 14 residues. Germline-derived CDR1 and CDR2 are SNHLY and FYNNEI. CDR3 sequence: CASSTPQANTEAFF. CDR3 coding DNA: TGTGCCAGCAGTACTCCCCAGGCGAACACTGAAGCTTTCTTT. Based on the CDR3 plus reference TRBV2 and TRBJ1-1, the full variable domain is EPEVTQTPSHQVTQMGQEVILRCVPISNHLYFYWYRQILGQKVEFLVSFYNNEISEKSEIFDDQFSVERPDGSNFTLKIRSTKLEDSAMYFCASSTPQANTEAFFGQGTRLTVV.

This clone was found a few times. The chain carries TRBV7-2 and TRBJ1-2; no reliable D call. Trimming left V 5 bases short and J 5 bases short, with 9 bases between. CDR1 SGHTA and CDR2 FQGNSA come from the germline V gene. CDR3 length: 12 residues. In nucleotides, the CDR3 is TGTGCCAGCAGCCGTACGGGGTATGGCTACACCTTC. Amino acid sequence: CASSRTGYGYTF.

The chain carries TRBV9 and TRBJ2-7; 8 bases map to TRBD2. Germline V gene lookup returns CDR1 SGDLS and CDR2 YYNGEE. The CDR3 spans 13 residues. V lost 2 bases and J lost 4; bases outside the gene matches: 2. The CDR3 region has the DNA TGTGCCAGCAGCGTGAGCGGGGGATACGAGCAGTACTTC. This sequence encodes CASSVSGGYEQYF.

The rearrangement links TRBV11-2 to TRBJ1-1, with D unclear. The CDR3 runs 11 residues. Per the germline V gene, CDR1 is SGHAT and CDR2 is FQNNGV. V lost 3 bases and J lost 5, with 4 bases in between. CDR3 sequence: CASSFETEAFF. CDR3 coding DNA: TGTGCCAGCAGCTTTGAGACTGAAGCTTTCTTT.

CDR3 sequence: CASSYLRGANSPLHF. The CDR3 coding sequence is TGTGCCAGCAGTTACTTGCGGGGAGCGAATTCACCCCTCCACTTT. The V and J genes are TRBV6-5 and TRBJ1-6; no clear D gene. Trimming removed 1 base from V and 7 bases from J, with 11 bases in between. The CDR3 has 15 residues. The germline gives CDR1 MNHEY, CDR2 SVGAGI.